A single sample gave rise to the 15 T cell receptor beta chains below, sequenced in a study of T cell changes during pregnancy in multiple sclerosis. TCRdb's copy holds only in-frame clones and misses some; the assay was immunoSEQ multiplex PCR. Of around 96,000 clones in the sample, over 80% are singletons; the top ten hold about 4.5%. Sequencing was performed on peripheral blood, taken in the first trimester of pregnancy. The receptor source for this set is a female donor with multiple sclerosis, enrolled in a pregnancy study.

This chain's CDR3 is CASSLVFSSNQPQHF. The CDR3 region has the DNA TGTGCCAGCAGCTTGGTATTCAGTTCCAATCAGCCCCAGCATTTT. The chain links TRBV5-5 to TRBJ1-5; D is unresolved. Germline V gene data show CDR1 as SGHKS and CDR2 as YYEKEE (reference sequence). This CDR3 is built from 15 residues. V lost 0 bases and J 3 bases, leaving 10 bases between the germline ends.

CDR3 sequence: CASSQSGLAGVEQFF. DNA for the CDR3: TGTGCCAGCAGCCAATCGGGGCTAGCGGGGGTAGAGCAGTTCTTC. The rearrangement links TRBV16 to TRBJ2-1; TRBD2 matches at 10 bases. The ends lost 0 bases at V and 10 bases at J; junction bases unmatched: 6. The germline V gene has CDR1 KGHSY and CDR2 FQNENV. There are 15 residues in the CDR3.

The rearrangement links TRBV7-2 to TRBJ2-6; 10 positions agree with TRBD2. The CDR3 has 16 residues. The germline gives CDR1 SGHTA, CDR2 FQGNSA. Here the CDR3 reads CASGGGHFSGANVLTF. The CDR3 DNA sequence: TGTGCAAGCGGGGGGGGACATTTCTCTGGGGCCAACGTCCTGACTTTC.

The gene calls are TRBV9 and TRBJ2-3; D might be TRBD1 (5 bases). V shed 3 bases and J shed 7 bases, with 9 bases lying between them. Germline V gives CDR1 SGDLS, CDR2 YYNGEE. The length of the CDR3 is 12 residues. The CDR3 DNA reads TGTGCCAGCAGCGCGGACACTCATACGCAGTATTTT. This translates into CASSADTHTQYF.

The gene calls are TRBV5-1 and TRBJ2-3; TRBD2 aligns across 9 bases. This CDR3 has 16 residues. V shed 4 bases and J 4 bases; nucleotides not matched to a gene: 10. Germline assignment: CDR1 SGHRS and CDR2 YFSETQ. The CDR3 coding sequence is TGCGCCAGCAGCCGCGGGGGGGACCCCCCGGCAGATACGCAGTATTTT. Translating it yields CASSRGGDPPADTQYF.

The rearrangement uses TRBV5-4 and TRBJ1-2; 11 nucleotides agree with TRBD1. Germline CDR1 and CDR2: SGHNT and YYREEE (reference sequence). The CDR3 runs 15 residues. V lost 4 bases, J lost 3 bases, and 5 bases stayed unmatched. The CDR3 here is CASSGGDRGDYGYTF. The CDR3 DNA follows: TGTGCCAGCAGCGGAGGGGACAGGGGGGACTATGGCTACACCTTC.

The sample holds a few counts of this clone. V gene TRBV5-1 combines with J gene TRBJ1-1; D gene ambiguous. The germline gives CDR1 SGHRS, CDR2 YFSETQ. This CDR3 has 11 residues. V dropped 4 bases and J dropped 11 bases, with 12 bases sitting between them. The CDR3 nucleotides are TGCGCCAGCAGCCCGCGACCGGGTGCTTTCTTT. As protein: CASSPRPGAFF. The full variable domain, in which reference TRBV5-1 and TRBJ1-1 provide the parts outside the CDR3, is KAGVTQTPRYLIKTRGQQVTLSCSPISGHRSVSWYQQTPGQGLQFLFEYFSETQRNKGNFPGRFSGRQFSNSRSEMNVSTLELGDSALYLCASSPRPGAFFGQGTRLTVV.

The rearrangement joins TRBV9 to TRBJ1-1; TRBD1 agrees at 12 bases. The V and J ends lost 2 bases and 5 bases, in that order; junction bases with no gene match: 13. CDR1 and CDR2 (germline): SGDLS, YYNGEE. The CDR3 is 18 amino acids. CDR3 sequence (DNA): TGTGCCAGCAGCGTCTCTCCGGGACAGGGGGCTTCGTGGACTGAAGCTTTCTTT. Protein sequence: CASSVSPGQGASWTEAFF. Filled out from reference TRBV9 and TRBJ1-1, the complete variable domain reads DSGVTQTPKHLITATGQRVTLRCSPRSGDLSVYWYQQSLDQGLQFLIQYYNGEERAKGNILERFSAQQFPDLHSELNLSSLELGDSALYFCASSVSPGQGASWTEAFFGQGTRLTVV.

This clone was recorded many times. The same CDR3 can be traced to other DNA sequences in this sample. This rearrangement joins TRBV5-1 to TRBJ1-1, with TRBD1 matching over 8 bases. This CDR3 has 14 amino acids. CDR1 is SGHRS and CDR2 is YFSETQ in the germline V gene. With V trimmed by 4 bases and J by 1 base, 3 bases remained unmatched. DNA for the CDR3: TGCGCCAGCAGCCCGGGGACAGGGAACACTGAAGCTTTCTTT. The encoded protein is CASSPGTGNTEAFF.

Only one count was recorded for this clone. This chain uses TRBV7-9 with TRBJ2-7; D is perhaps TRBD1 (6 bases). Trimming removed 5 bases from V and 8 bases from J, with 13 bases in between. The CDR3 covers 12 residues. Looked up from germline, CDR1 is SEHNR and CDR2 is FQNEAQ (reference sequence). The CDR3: CASSPEQGQQYF. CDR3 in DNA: TGTGCCAGCAGCCCAGAACAGGGACAGCAGTACTTC. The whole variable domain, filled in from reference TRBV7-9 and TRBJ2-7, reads DTGVSQNPRHKITKRGQNVTFRCDPISEHNRLYWYRQTLGQGPEFLTYFQNEAQLEKSRLLSDRFSAERPKGSFSTLEIQRTEQGDSAMYLCASSPEQGQQYFGPGTRLTVT.

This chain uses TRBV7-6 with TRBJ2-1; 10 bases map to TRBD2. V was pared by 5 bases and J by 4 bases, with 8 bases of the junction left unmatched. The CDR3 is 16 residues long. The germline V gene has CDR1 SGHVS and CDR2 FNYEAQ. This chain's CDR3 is CASSRFSGLAYNEQFF. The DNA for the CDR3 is TGTGCCAGCAGCCGATTCTCGGGACTAGCGTACAATGAGCAGTTCTTC.

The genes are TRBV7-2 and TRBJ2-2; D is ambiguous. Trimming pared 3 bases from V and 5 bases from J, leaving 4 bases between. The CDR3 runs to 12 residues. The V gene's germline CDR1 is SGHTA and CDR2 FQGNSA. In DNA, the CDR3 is TGTGCCAGCAGCTTGGAGACCGGGGAGCTGTTTTTT. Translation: CASSLETGELFF.

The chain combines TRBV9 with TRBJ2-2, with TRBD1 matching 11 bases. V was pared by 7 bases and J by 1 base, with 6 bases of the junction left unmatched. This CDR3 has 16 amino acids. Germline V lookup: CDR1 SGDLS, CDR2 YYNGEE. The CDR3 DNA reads TGTGCCAGCTTACCCGGGACAGGGGGGAACACCGGGGAGCTGTTTTTT. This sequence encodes CASLPGTGGNTGELFF.

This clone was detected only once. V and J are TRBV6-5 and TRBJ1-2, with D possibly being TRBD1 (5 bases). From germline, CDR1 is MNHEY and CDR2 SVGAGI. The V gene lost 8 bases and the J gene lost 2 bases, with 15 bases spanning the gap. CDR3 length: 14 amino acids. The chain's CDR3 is CASGEGEGNYGYTF. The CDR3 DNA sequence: TGTGCCAGCGGAGAAGGGGAAGGGAACTATGGCTACACCTTC.

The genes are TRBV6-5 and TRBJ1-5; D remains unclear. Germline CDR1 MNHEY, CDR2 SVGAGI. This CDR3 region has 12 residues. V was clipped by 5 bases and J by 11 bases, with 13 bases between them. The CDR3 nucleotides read TGTGCCAGCAGTCCCCGGGGAAGGGCCCAGCATTTT. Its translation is CASSPRGRAQHF.